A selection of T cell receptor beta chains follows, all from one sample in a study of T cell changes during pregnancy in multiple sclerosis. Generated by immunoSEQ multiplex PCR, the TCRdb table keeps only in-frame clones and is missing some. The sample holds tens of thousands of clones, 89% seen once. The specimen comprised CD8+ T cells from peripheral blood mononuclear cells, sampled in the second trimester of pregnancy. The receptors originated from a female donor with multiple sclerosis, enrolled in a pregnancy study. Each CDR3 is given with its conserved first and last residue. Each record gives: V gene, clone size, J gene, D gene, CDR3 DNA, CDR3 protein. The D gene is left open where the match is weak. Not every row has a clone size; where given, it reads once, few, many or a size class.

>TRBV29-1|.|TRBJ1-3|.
TGCAGCGCCACCTTGAGGGAAGGAAACACCATATATTTT
CSATLREGNTIYF
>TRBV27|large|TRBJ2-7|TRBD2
TGTGCCGCGGGAGGCTTGGGGGAGCAGTACTTC
CAAGGLGEQYF
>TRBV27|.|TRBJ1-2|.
TGTGCCAGCACCCCCTCGGTCGGGGGGTCTGGTGGCTACACCTTC
CASTPSVGGSGGYTF
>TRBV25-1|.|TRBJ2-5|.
TGTGCCAGCAGTGGGGGAGGGGGGGAGACCCAGTACTTC
CASSGGGGETQYF
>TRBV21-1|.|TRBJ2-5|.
TGTGCCAGCAGCAAAGCACGTCGGGCGGGGGAGTCCCAAGAGACCCAGTACTTC
CASSKARRAGESQETQYF
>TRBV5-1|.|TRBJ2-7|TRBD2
TGCGCCAGCAGCTTGGTCGTGTCTAGCGGGATGTACGAGCAGTACTTC
CASSLVVSSGMYEQYF
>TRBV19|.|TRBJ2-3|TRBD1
TGTGCCAGTAAAAAGACAGGGATCACAGATACGCAGTATTTT
CASKKTGITDTQYF
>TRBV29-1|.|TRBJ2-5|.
TGCAGCGTTGAAGATGTAGGGGCGCCGATAGAAGAGACCCAGTACTTC
CSVEDVGAPIEETQYF
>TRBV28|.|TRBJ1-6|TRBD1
TGTGCCAGCAGTCCTCCAGACAGGGGGCCTTCACCCCTCCACTTT
CASSPPDRGPSPLHF
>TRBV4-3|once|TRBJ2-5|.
TGCGCCAGCAGCCAAGCTCTCACTAGAGTGGTCCCCCAAGAGACCCAGTACTTC
CASSQALTRVVPQETQYF
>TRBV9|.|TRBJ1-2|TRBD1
TGTGCCAGCAGCGTACCAGGGGGCTATGGCTACACCTTC
CASSVPGGYGYTF
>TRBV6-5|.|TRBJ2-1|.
TGTGCCAGCAGTCACAGAACCTACAATGAGCAGTTCTTC
CASSHRTYNEQFF
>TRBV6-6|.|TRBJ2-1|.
TGTGCCAGCAGTTACTCGGCGGGGCGGAATTACAATGAGCAGTTCTTC
CASSYSAGRNYNEQFF
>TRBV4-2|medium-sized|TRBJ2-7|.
TGTGCCAGCAGCCGAACCATAGGGACATCTGGTTACGAGCAGTACTTC
CASSRTIGTSGYEQYF
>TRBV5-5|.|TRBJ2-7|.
TGTGCCAGCAGCTCGCCGGACACGACCTACGAGCAGTACTTC
CASSSPDTTYEQYF
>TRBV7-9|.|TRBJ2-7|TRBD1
TGTGCCAGCAGCTCACAGGGGACCTACGAGCAGTACTTC
CASSSQGTYEQYF
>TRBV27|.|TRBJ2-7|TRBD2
TGTGCCAGCAGTTTGGGGACTAGCGGGATCTGGGGACGGTACGAGCAGTACTTC
CASSLGTSGIWGRYEQYF
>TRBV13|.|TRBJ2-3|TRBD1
TGTGCCAGCAAGGGGGCGGGCACAGATACGCAGTATTTT
CASKGAGTDTQYF
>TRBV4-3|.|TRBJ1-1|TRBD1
TGCGCCAGCAGCCAGGGGACAGGGGGAACGACCGAAGCTTTCTTT
CASSQGTGGTTEAFF
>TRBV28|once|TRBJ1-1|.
TGTGCCAGCAACCGGGACACCCATGAGAACACTGAAGCTTTCTTT
CASNRDTHENTEAFF
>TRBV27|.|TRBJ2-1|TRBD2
TGTGCCAGCAGTTTAGTTGTTAGCGGGGTATACAATGAGCAGTTCTTC
CASSLVVSGVYNEQFF
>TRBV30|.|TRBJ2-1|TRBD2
TGTGCCTGGACCCACATAAACCTAGCGGGACTTAGGTACAATGAGCAGTTCTTC
CAWTHINLAGLRYNEQFF
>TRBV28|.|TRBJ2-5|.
TGTGCCAGCAGGATCAGGGGACGAGAGACCCAGTACTTC
CASRIRGRETQYF
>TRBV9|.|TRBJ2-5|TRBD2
TGTGCCAGCAGCGTGGGGGGGGGTAAAGAGACCCAGTACTTC
CASSVGGGKETQYF
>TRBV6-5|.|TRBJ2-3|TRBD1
TGTGCCAGCAGTCGCTCAGGGGGCCGCACAGATACGCAGTATTTT
CASSRSGGRTDTQYF
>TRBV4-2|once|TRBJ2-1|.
TGTGCCAGCAGCCAAGATCCTTTTAGCGAGCAATACAATGAGCAGTTCTTC
CASSQDPFSEQYNEQFF
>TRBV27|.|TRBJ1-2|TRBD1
TGTGCCAGCAGTTTGGGGACAGGGAACGGCTACACCTTC
CASSLGTGNGYTF
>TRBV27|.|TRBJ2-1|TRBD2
TGTGCCAGCAGTTTGACTAGCGGTTACAATGAGCAGTTCTTC
CASSLTSGYNEQFF
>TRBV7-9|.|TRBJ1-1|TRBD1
TGTGCCAGCAGCTTAGGGGACAGGGGCGCTGAAGCTTTCTTT
CASSLGDRGAEAFF
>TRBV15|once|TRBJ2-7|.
TGTGCCACCAGCAGAGTTCCGGAGAGCCCCTACGAGCAGTACTTC
CATSRVPESPYEQYF
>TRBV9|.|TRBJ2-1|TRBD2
TGTGCCAGCAGCGCCGCTAGCGGGGGGGCAAATGAGCAGTTCTTC
CASSAASGGANEQFF
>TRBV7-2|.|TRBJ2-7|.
TGTGCCAGCAGCTTAGAAGTGACATTCTCCTACGAGCAGTACTTC
CASSLEVTFSYEQYF
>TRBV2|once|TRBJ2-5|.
TGTGCCAGCAGTGATTTCATGGCCCAGGAGACCCAGTACTTC
CASSDFMAQETQYF
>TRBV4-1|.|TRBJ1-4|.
TGCGCCAGCAGCCCACAGGCAGCTGAAAAACTGTTTTTT
CASSPQAAEKLFF
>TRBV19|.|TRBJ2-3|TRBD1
TGTGCCAGTAGTATAGTTCCGGGACAGGGGGGAGATACGCAGTATTTT
CASSIVPGQGGDTQYF
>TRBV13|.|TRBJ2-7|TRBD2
TGTGCCAGCAGCTTAAGGCTAGCGGGGTACGAGCAGTACTTC
CASSLRLAGYEQYF
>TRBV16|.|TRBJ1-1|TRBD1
TGTGCCAGCAGCCTGACAGGGGAAGCTTTCTTT
CASSLTGEAFF
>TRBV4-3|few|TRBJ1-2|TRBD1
TGCGCCAGCAGCCAAGGACAGGGGGCTCGAGGACGTGGCTACACCTTC
CASSQGQGARGRGYTF
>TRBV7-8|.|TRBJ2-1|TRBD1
TGTGCCAGCAGCCGAACTAGTTCCGGGACAGGGCCCTACAATGAGCAGTTCTTC
CASSRTSSGTGPYNEQFF
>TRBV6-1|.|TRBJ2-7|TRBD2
TGTGCCAGCAGTGAGGCGTCTCGCGGGAGCTCTCGCGAGCAGTACTTC
CASSEASRGSSREQYF
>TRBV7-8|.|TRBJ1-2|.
TGTGCCAGCAGCCCTCAGCTTATAAGTCTGGAGAACTATGGCTACACCTTC
CASSPQLISLENYGYTF
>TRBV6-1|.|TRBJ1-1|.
TGTGCCAGCAGTGAATTTGGCGGGTTTGAAGCTTTCTTT
CASSEFGGFEAFF
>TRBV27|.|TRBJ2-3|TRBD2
TGTGCCAGCAGTTTAGGACGGGGGCTAGCGGGAATCGGGGACACAGATACGCAGTATTTT
CASSLGRGLAGIGDTDTQYF
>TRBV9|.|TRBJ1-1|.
TGTGCCAGCAGCGTAGCCCGGGGAGGAACTGAAGCTTTCTTT
CASSVARGGTEAFF
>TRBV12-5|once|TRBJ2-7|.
TGTGCTAGTGGTTTGTACTCCTACGAGCAGTACTTC
CASGLYSYEQYF
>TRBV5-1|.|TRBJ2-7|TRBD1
TGCGCCAGCAGTCTCAGGGGGCGCTTATACGAGCAGTACTTC
CASSLRGRLYEQYF
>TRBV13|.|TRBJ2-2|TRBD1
TGTGCCACCAAATCTGGACAGGGAATCACCGGGGAGCTGTTTTTT
CATKSGQGITGELFF
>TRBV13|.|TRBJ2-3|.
TGTGCCAGCAGCTTAGCAGGCAGCCAGAGCACAGATACGCAGTATTTT
CASSLAGSQSTDTQYF
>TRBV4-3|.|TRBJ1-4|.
TGCGCCAGCAGCCAAGATCTAAGTTCCGGGACACTTGAAAAACTGTTTTTT
CASSQDLSSGTLEKLFF
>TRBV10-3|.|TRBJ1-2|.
TGTGCCATCAGTGAACAGGGAAAACCCCCGGTGTATGGCTACACCTTC
CAISEQGKPPVYGYTF
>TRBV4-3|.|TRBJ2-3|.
TGCGCCAGCAGCCGAACTGTCTTTAGCACAGATACGCAGTATTTT
CASSRTVFSTDTQYF
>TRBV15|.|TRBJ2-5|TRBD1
TGTGCCACCAGCAGAGATCGGGGACAGGGAGAGACCCAGTACTTC
CATSRDRGQGETQYF
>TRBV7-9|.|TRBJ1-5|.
TGTGCCTCTAACAGCGGCCTCAATCAGCCCCAGCATTTT
CASNSGLNQPQHF
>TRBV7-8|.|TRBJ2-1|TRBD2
TGTGCCAGCAGCGCAACCGGGACTAGCGGATACAATGAGCAGTTCTTC
CASSATGTSGYNEQFF
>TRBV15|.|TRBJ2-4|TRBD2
TGTGCCACCAGCAGAGATTTTAGCGGGAGAGCGTCCAAAAACATTCAGTACTTC
CATSRDFSGRASKNIQYF
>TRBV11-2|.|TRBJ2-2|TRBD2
TGTGCCAGCAGCTCCCAGCTAGCGGGGGGGCCCGGGGAGCTGTTTTTT
CASSSQLAGGPGELFF
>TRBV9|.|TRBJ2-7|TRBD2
TGTGCCAGCAGCGAACAACCGGGACTAGCGGGAAACGAGCAGTACTTC
CASSEQPGLAGNEQYF